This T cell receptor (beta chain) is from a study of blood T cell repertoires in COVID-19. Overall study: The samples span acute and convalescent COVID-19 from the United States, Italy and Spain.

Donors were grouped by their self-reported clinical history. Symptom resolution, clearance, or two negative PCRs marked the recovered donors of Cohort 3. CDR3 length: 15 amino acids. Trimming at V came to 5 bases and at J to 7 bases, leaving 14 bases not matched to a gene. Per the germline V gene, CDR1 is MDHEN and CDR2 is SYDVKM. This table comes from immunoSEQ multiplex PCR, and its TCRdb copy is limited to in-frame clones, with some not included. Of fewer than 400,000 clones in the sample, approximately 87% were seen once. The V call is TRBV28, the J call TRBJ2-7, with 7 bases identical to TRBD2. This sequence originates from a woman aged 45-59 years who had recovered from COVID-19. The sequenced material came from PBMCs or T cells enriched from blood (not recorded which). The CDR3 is CASSPRGGGRGEQYF. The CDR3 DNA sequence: TGTGCCAGCAGTCCTCGAGGTGGCGGGAGAGGGGAGCAGTACTTC.